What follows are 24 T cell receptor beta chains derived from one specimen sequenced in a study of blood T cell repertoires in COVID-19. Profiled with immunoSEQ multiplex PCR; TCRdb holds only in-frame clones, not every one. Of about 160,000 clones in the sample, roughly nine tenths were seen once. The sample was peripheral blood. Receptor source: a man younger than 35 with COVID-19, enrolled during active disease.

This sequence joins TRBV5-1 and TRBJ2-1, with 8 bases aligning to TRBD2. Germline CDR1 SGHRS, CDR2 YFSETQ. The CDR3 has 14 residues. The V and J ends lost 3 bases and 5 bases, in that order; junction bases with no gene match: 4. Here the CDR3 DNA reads TGCGCCAGCAGCTCCCAGCGGGGGAACAATGAGCAGTTCTTC. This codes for CASSSQRGNNEQFF.

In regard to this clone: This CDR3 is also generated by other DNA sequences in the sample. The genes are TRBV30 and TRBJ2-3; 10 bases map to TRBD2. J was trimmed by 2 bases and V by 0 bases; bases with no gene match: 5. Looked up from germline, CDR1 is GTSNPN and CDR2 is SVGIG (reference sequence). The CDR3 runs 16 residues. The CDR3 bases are TGTGCCTGGAGTGTAGGTCTAGCGGGAGACACAGATACGCAGTATTTT. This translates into CAWSVGLAGDTDTQYF.

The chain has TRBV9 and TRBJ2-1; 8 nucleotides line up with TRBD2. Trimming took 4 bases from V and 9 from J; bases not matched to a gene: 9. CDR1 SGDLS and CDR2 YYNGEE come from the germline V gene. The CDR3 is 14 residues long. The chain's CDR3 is CASSSGGGFVEQFF. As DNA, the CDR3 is TGTGCCAGCAGCTCCGGGGGGGGGTTTGTTGAGCAGTTCTTC.

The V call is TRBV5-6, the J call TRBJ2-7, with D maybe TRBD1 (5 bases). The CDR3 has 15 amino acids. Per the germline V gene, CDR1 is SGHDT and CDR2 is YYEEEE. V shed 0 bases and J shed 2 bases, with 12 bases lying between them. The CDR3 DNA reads TGTGCCAGCAGCTTGGCTTCGGCAGGGCCCTACGAGCAGTACTTC. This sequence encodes CASSLASAGPYEQYF.

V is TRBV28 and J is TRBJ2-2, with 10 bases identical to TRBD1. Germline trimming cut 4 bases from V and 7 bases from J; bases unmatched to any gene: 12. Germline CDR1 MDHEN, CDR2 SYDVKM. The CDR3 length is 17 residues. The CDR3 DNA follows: TGTGCCAGCAGTTCCGCGCCCGCGGACAGGGGGAACGGGGAGCTGTTTTTT. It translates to CASSSAPADRGNGELFF.

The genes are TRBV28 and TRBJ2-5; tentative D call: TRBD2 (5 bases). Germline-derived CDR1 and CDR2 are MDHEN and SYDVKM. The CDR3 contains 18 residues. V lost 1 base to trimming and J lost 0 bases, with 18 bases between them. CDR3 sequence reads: CASSLYSPGGGYQETQYF. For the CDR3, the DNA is TGTGCCAGCAGTTTATACTCCCCGGGTGGAGGATACCAAGAGACCCAGTACTTC.

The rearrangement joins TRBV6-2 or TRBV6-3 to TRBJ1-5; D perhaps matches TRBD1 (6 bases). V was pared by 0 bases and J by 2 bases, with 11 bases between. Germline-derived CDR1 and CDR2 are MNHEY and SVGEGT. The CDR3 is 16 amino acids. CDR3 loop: CASSYSRGFGNQPQHF. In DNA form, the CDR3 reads TGTGCCAGCAGTTACTCGAGGGGGTTCGGCAATCAGCCCCAGCATTTT.

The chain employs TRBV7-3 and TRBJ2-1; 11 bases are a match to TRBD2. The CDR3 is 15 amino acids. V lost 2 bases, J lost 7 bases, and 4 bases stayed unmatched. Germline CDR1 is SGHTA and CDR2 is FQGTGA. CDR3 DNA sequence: TGTGCCAGCAGCTTAGCTAGCGGGGGGATTAATGAGCAGTTCTTC. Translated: CASSLASGGINEQFF.

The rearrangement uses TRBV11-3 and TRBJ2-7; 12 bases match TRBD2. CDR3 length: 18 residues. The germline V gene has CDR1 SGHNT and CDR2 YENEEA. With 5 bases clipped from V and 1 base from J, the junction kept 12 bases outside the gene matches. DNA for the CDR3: TGTGCCAGCAGCCCCAAGGGACTAGCGGGCCTAAGGTCCTACGAGCAGTACTTC. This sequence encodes CASSPKGLAGLRSYEQYF.

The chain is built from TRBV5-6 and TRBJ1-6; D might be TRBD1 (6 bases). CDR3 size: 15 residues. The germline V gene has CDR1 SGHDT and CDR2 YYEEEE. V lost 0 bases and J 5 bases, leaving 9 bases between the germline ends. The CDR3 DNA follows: TGTGCCAGCAGCTTGGGCCCAGGGGATAATTCACCCCTCCACTTT. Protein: CASSLGPGDNSPLHF.

For the CDR3, the DNA is TGCGCCAGCAGCCAGATGGACGGGACCTACGAGCAGTACTTC. It translates to CASSQMDGTYEQYF. The J gene is TRBJ2-7, the V gene TRBV4-3; possibly TRBD2 for D (5 bases). V lost 3 bases to trimming and J lost 2 bases, with 11 bases between them. The CDR3 consists of 14 residues. CDR1 is LGHNA, CDR2 YSLEER, per germline.

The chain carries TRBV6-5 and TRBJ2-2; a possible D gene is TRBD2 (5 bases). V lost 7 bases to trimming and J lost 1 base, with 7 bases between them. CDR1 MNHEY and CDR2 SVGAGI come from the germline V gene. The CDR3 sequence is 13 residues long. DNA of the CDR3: TGTGCCAGCATTCGGGGGAACACCGGGGAGCTGTTTTTT. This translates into CASIRGNTGELFF.

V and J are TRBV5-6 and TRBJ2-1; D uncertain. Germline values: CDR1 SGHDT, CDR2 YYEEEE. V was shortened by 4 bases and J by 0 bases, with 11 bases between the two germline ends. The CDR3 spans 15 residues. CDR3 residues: CASSPDLSSYNEQFF. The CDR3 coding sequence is TGTGCCAGCAGCCCAGACTTGAGCTCCTACAATGAGCAGTTCTTC.

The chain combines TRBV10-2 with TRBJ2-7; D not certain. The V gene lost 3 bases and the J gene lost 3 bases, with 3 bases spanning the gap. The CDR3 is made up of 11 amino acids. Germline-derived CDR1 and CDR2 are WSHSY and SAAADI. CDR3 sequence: CASSDSYEQYF. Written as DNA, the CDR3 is TGCGCCAGCAGTGACAGCTACGAGCAGTACTTC.

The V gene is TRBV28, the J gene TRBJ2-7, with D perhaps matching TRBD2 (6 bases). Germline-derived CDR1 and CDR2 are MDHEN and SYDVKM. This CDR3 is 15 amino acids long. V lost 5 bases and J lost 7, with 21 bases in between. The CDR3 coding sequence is TGTGCCAGCAGTAGAACACTACGGGGGTCGGGGGAGCAGTACTTC. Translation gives CASSRTLRGSGEQYF.

CDR3 sequence reads: CASRVQGNGYSEYGYTF. As DNA, the CDR3 is TGCGCCAGCAGAGTACAGGGGAATGGGTACTCTGAATATGGCTACACCTTC. The J gene is TRBJ1-2, the V gene TRBV10-2, with 7 bases that match TRBD1. V gave up 6 bases and J gave up 5 bases; unmatched junction bases: 18. This CDR3 spans 17 amino acids. Germline CDR1 and CDR2: WSHSY and SAAADI.

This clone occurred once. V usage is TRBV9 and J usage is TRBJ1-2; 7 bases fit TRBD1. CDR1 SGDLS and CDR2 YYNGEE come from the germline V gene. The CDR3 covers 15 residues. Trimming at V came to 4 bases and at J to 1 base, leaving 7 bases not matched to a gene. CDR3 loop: CASSPGNRGNYGYTF. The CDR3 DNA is TGTGCCAGCAGCCCGGGAAACAGGGGTAACTATGGCTACACCTTC.

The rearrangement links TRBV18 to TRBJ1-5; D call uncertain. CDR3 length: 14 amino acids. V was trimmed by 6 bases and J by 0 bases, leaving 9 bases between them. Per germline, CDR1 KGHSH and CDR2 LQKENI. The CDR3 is CASSQNYSNQPQHF. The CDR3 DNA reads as TGTGCCAGCTCGCAGAATTATAGCAATCAGCCCCAGCATTTT.

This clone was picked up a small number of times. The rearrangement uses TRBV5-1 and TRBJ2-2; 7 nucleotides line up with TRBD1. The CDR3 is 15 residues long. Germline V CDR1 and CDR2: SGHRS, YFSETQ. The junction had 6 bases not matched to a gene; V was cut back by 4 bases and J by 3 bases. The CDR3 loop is CASSVGQSYTGELFF. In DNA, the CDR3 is TGCGCCAGCAGCGTGGGACAGAGTTACACCGGGGAGCTGTTTTTT.

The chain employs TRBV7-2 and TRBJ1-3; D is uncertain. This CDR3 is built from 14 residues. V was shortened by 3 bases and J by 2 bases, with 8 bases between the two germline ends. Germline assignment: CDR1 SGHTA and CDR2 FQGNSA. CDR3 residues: CASSLQKTGNTIYF. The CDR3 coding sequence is TGTGCCAGCAGCTTGCAGAAGACTGGAAACACCATATATTTT.

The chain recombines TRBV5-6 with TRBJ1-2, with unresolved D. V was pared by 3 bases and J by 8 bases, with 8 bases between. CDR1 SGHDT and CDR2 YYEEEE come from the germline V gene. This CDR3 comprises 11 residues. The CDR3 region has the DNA TGTGCCAGCAGCTCTCTTATCGGCTACACCTTC. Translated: CASSSLIGYTF.

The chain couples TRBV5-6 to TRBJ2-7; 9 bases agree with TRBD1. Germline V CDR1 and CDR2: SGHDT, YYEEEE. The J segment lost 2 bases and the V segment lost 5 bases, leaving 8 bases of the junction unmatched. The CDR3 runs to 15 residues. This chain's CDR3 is CASRYRDRAPYEQYF. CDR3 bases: TGTGCCAGCAGATATAGGGACAGGGCCCCCTACGAGCAGTACTTC.

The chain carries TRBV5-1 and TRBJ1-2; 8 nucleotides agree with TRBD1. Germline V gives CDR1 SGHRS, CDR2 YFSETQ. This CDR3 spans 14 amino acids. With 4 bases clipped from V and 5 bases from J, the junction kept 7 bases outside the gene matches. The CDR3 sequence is CASSIGQGLYGYTF. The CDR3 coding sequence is TGCGCCAGCAGCATAGGACAGGGTTTGTATGGCTACACCTTC.

CDR3 sequence (DNA): TGTGCCAGCAGCTTCCGGGACAGGCGCTTCCCTTTCACAGATACGCAGTATTTT. This sequence encodes CASSFRDRRFPFTDTQYF. This chain connects TRBV9 to TRBJ2-3, with 8 bases that match TRBD1. The junction had 15 bases not matched to a gene; V was cut back by 4 bases and J by 2 bases. This CDR3 contains 18 residues. CDR1 is SGDLS and CDR2 is YYNGEE in the germline V gene. The full variable domain, its missing parts supplied by reference TRBV9 and TRBJ2-3, is DSGVTQTPKHLITATGQRVTLRCSPRSGDLSVYWYQQSLDQGLQFLIQYYNGEERAKGNILERFSAQQFPDLHSELNLSSLELGDSALYFCASSFRDRRFPFTDTQYFGPGTRLTVL.